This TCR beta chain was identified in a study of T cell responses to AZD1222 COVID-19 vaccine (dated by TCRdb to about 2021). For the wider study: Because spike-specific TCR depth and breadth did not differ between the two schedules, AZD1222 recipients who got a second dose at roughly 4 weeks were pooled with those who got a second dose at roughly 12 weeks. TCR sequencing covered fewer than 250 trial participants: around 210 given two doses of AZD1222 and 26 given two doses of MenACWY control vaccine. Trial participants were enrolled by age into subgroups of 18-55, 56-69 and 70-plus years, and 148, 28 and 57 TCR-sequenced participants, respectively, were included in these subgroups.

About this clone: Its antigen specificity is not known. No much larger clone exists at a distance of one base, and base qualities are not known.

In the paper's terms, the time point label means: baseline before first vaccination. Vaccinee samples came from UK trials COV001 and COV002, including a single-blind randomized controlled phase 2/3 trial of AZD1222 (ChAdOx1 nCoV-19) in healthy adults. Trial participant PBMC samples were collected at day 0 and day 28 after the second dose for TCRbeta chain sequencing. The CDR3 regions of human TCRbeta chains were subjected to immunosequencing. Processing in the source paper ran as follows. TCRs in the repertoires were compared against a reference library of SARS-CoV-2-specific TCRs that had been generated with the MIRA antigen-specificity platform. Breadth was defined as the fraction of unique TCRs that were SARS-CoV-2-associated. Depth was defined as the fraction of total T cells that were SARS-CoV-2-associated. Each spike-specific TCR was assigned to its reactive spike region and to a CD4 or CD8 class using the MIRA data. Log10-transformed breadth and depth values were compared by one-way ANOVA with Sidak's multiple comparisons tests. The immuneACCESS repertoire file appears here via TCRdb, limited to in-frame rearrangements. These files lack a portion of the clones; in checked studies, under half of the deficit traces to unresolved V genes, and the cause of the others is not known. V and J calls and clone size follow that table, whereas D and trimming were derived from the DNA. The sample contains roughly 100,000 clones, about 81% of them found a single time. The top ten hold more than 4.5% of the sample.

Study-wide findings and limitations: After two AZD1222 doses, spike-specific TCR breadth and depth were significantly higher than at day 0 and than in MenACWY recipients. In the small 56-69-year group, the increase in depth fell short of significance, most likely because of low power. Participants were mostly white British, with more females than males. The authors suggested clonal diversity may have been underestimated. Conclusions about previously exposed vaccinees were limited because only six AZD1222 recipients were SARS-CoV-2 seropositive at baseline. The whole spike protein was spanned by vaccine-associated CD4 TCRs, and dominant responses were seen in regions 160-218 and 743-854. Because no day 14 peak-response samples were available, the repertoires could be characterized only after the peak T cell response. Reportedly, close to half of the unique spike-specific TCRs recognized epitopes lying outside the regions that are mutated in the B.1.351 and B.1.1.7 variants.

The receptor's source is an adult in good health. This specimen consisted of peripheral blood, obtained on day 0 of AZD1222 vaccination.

The nucleotide sequence is given as TGCGCCAGCAGCTTAACAGCTAGCACAGATACGCAGTATTTT. Its translation is CASSLTASTDTQYF. The V and J segments used are TRBV5-1 and TRBJ2-3, with the identity of the D gene unclear. The CDR3 contains 14 residues, cysteine and phenylalanine counted. The sequence is cut down to CDR3 DNA, 42 bases in frame from base 1. Sequences SGHRS (CDR1) and YFSETQ (CDR2) are obtained from the germline V gene. V is clipped by 2 bases and J by 0 bases, and the sequence between their germline boundaries is 7 bases long.